This TCR beta chain emerged from a study of blood T cell repertoires in COVID-19. Study summary: COVID-19 samples from acute and convalescent phases originated in the United States, Italy and Spain. PBMCs, B-cell-depleted T cells, or T cells provided the cDNA or gDNA that made up the material.

Trimming pared 2 bases from V and 6 bases from J, leaving 6 bases between. The CDR3 totals 13 residues. CDR1 and CDR2 from the germline V gene are SGDLS and YYNGEE. Seattle cases were enrolled at active infection and followed longitudinally. The table lists this clone with a count of one. Authors' analysis steps: Scientists estimated how many nucleated cells there were by amplifying reference gene primers. Data came from immunoSEQ multiplex PCR; TCRdb stores just in-frame clones and leaves some out. That table is the source of V, J and clone size, and D and trimming were worked out from the DNA. The sample records roughly 190,000 clones, less than 90% being singletons.

V and J are TRBV9 and TRBJ1-6, with D possibly TRBD1 on 5 matching bases. This TCR was recovered from an older woman with COVID-19, enrolled during active disease. The specimen was peripheral blood. CDR3 protein: CASSVQGNSPLHF. For the CDR3, the DNA is TGTGCCAGCAGCGTGCAGGGTAATTCACCCCTCCACTTT.